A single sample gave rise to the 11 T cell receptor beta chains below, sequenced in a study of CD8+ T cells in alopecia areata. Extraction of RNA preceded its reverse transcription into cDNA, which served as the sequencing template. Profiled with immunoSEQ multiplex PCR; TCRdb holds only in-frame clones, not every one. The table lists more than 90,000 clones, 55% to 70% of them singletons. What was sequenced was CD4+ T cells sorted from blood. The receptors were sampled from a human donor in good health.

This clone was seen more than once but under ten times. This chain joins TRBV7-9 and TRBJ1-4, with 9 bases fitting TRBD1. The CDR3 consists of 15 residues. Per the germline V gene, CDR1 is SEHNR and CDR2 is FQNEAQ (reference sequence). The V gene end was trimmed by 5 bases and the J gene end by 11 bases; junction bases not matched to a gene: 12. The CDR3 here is CASSQEQGAVKKLFF. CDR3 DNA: TGTGCCAGCAGCCAAGAACAGGGGGCGGTTAAGAAACTGTTTTTT.

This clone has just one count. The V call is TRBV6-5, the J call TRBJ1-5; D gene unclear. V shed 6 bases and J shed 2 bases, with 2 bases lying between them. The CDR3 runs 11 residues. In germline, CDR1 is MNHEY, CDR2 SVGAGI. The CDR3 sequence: CASSGNQPQHF. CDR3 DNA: TGTGCCAGCAGCGGCAATCAGCCCCAGCATTTT.

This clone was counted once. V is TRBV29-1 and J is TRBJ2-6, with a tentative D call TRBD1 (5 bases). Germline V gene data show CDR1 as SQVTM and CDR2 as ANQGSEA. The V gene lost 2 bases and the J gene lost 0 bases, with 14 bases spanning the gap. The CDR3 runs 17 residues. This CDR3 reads CSVEIGRELSGANVLTF. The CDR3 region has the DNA TGCAGCGTTGAAATCGGCAGGGAACTCTCTGGGGCCAACGTCCTGACTTTC.

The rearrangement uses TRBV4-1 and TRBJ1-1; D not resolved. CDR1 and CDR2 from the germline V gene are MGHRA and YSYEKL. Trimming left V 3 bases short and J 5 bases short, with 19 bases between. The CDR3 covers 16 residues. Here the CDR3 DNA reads TGCGCCAGCAGCCAGCAACTTATCCTGCCGGGTACTGAAGCTTTCTTT. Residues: CASSQQLILPGTEAFF.

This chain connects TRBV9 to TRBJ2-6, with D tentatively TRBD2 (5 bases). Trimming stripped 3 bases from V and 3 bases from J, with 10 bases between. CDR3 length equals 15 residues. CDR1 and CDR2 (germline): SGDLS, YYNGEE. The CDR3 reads CASSEKEGGANVLTF. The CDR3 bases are TGTGCCAGCAGCGAGAAAGAGGGTGGGGCCAACGTCCTGACTTTC.

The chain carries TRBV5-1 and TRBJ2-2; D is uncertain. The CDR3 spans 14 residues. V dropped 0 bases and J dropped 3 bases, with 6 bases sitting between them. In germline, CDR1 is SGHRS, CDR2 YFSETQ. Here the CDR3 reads CASSLDRHTGELFF. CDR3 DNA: TGCGCCAGCAGCTTGGACAGACACACCGGGGAGCTGTTTTTT.

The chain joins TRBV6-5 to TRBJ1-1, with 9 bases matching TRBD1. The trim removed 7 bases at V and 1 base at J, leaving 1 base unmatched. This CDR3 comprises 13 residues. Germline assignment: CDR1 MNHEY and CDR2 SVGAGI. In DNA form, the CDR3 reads TGTGCCAGCAACAGGGGGCAGAACACTGAAGCTTTCTTT. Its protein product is CASNRGQNTEAFF.

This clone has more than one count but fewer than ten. CDR3 nucleotide sequence: TGTGCCTGGCAGAAGGTGTCCTACGAGCAGTACTTC. Amino acids: CAWQKVSYEQYF. The V and J genes are TRBV30 and TRBJ2-7; D gene ambiguous. This CDR3 region has 12 residues. Trimming took off 5 bases at V and 1 base at J, with 9 bases between the two ends. CDR1 GTSNPN and CDR2 SVGIG come from the germline V gene (reference sequence).

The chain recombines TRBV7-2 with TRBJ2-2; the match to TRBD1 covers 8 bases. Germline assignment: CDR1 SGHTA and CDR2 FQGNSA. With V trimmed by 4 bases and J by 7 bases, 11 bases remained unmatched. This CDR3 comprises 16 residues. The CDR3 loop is CASSSYVGQGYGELFF. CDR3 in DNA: TGTGCCAGCAGCTCATACGTCGGACAGGGTTACGGGGAGCTGTTTTTT.

CDR3 loop: CASSESGRGETQYF. As DNA, the CDR3 is TGCGCCAGCAGCGAATCTGGAAGGGGAGAGACCCAGTACTTC. The J gene is TRBJ2-5, the V gene TRBV5-1, with a weak D call TRBD1 (5 bases). The CDR3 covers 14 residues. Germline V CDR1 and CDR2: SGHRS, YFSETQ. V lost 4 bases, J lost 4 bases, and 14 bases lay in between.

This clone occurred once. The CDR3 DNA reads as TGTGCCAGCAGCTCCGACAGGGTGCGCGAAAAACTGTTTTTT. Its translation: CASSSDRVREKLFF. V is TRBV7-8 and J is TRBJ1-4; 7 nucleotides match TRBD1. This CDR3 contains 14 residues. The germline V gene encodes CDR1 SGHVS and CDR2 FQNEAQ. J was trimmed by 8 bases and V by 4 bases; bases with no gene match: 7. The variable domain in full, completed from reference TRBV7-8 and TRBJ1-4, reads GAGVSQSPRYKVAKRGQDVALRCDPISGHVSLFWYQQALGQGPEFLTYFQNEAQLDKSGLPSDRFFAERPEGSVSTLKIQRTQQEDSAVYLCASSSDRVREKLFFGSGTQLSVL.